The 8 T cell receptor beta chains presented below share a single source sample, sequenced in a study of T cell repertoires in cytomegalovirus infection. TCRdb analysed the reads with MiXCR anew, one entry per CDR3 protein. The top ten clones hold roughly 9% of a sample with fewer than 400,000 distinct CDR3 sequences, 18% of them seen once. Sequenced input: PBMCs. The receptor set was obtained from a human donor in good health (CMV status not recorded). Some clones in this sample may be carry-over from other donors' samples.

There are many counts of this clonotype. This rearrangement joins TRBV2 to TRBJ2-3; D not resolved. The CDR3 has 13 residues. Germline lookup yields CDR1 SNHLY and CDR2 FYNNEI. Trimming removed 5 bases from V and 6 bases from J, with 12 bases in between. Here the CDR3 reads CASSYNTGDTQYF. DNA of the CDR3: TGTGCCAGCAGTTATAATACTGGCGATACGCAGTATTTT.

Many counts were recorded for this clonotype. V is TRBV7-2 and J is TRBJ2-3; 9 bases are shared with TRBD2. The junction had 8 bases not matched to a gene; V was cut back by 7 bases and J by 3 bases. The length of the CDR3 is 15 residues. Per germline, CDR1 SGHTA and CDR2 FQGNSA. CDR3 DNA sequence: TGTGCCAGCACCCCCCCGGCGGGAGGGACAGATACGCAGTATTTT. The encoded protein is CASTPPAGGTDTQYF.

The sample holds a few counts of this clonotype. V and J are TRBV12-3 or TRBV12-4 and TRBJ2-5; tentative D call: TRBD2 (5 bases). This CDR3 has 14 residues. V was cut by 2 bases and J by 2 bases, with 9 bases left in between. CDR3 DNA: TGTGCCAGCAGTTTACCTCGGACTCAAGAGACCCAGTACTTC. It codes for CASSLPRTQETQYF.

This clonotype showed up many times. The DNA of the CDR3 is TGTGCCAGCAGCTTAGTCTCTAGCGGCTACGAGCAGTACTTC. This codes for CASSLVSSGYEQYF. The V call is TRBV7-2, the J call TRBJ2-7, with 7 positions matching TRBD2. Germline V lookup: CDR1 SGHTA, CDR2 FQGNSA. Losses at the gene ends were 1 base for V and 3 bases for J; bases not matched to a gene: 3. This CDR3 has 14 residues.

This chain joins TRBV7-2 and TRBJ2-1, with TRBD1 matching over 9 bases. The CDR3 contains 16 residues. CDR1 and CDR2 (germline): SGHTA, FQGNSA. V was pared by 2 bases and J by 5 bases, with 7 bases of the junction left unmatched. The CDR3 DNA follows: TGTGCCAGCAGCTTAACCCCCGGGACAGGGCACAATGAGCAGTTCTTC. Its protein product is CASSLTPGTGHNEQFF.

This clonotype was found a few times. The chain recombines TRBV2 with TRBJ1-5, with a possible D match to TRBD1 (5 bases). V shed 5 bases and J shed 0 bases, with 14 bases lying between them. This CDR3 is 16 amino acids long. Germline CDR1 is SNHLY and CDR2 is FYNNEI. The CDR3 DNA sequence: TGTGCCAGCAGTCCCGACCGGGACCTTAGCAATCAGCCCCAGCATTTT. It specifies CASSPDRDLSNQPQHF.

This rearrangement joins TRBV7-8 to TRBJ2-7, with TRBD2 matching over 8 bases. CDR3 length equals 12 residues. CDR1 and CDR2 (germline): SGHVS, FQNEAQ. The V gene end was trimmed by 5 bases and the J gene end by 6 bases; junction bases not matched to a gene: 3. The CDR3 bases are TGTGCCAGCAGCGATGGGACTAGCGAGCAGTACTTC. Protein: CASSDGTSEQYF.

The chain combines TRBV12-5 with TRBJ2-7; D unresolved. Trimming cost V 0 bases and J 2 bases, with 8 bases left between them. In germline, CDR1 is LGHNT, CDR2 FRNRAP. The CDR3 consists of 14 residues. The CDR3 protein is CASGLVAETYEQYF. CDR3 DNA: TGTGCTAGTGGTTTGGTGGCAGAGACCTACGAGCAGTACTTC.